The 6 T cell receptor beta chains below come from one sample, sequenced in a study of T cells in Graves' hyperthyroidism and ophthalmopathy (dated by TCRdb to the late 2010s). The library was obtained by multiplex PCR. TCRdb shows the sequencer as Illumina HiSeq 2000. The TCR beta CDR3 regions were amplified from the RNA transcripts. The TCR CDR3 was subjected to a first round of RT-PCR using the HTBI primer set and the Qiagen OneStep RT-PCR kit. TCRdb's own reprocessing of the public reads used fastp at Q25 and MiXCR and kept productive beta chains. Each record represents a unique CDR3 protein, reported with the most common genes and DNA among its rows. The sample contains almost 600,000 distinct CDR3 sequences, approximately 15% of them found a single time. The ten largest clones represent roughly 5.7% of the sample. The specimen was blood. The origin of the receptors is a woman in her thirties with Graves' hyperthyroidism that later progressed to Graves' ophthalmopathy.

The table lists this clonotype with a few counts. The J gene is TRBJ1-4, the V gene TRBV6-1; maybe TRBD1 (6 bases). Trimming took off 6 bases at V and 5 bases at J, with 16 bases between the two ends. Germline CDR1 MNHNS, CDR2 SASEGT. The CDR3 covers 15 residues. CDR3 coding DNA: TGTGCCAGCAGCCCGGGGGCGGTGAGGAATGAAAAACTGTTTTTT. Residues: CASSPGAVRNEKLFF.

This clonotype was detected many times. V gene TRBV7-9 combines with J gene TRBJ2-5; 9 nucleotides agree with TRBD1. The CDR3 extends over 17 amino acids. V was clipped by 2 bases and J by 1 base; unmatched bases: 8. Germline V gene data show CDR1 as SEHNR and CDR2 as FQNEAQ (reference sequence). The CDR3 here is CASSLQTGTGRQETQYF. For the CDR3, the DNA is TGTGCCAGCAGCTTACAAACCGGGACAGGGCGCCAAGAGACCCAGTACTTC.

A word on this clonotype: A much larger clone differs by one base, so this may be a read error. The chain joins TRBV2 to TRBJ2-7, with no clear D. CDR1 is SNHLY, CDR2 FYNNEI, per germline. The CDR3 runs to 16 residues. CDR3 protein: CASGEAETALSYEQYF. Here the CDR3 DNA reads TGTGCCAGCGGTGAAGCCGAGACCGCTCTCTCCTACGAGCAGTACTTC. Looking up the rest from reference TRBV2 and TRBJ2-7 gives the full variable domain: EPEVTQTPSHQVTQMGQEVILRCVPISNHLYFYWYRQILGQKVEFLVSFYNNEISEKSEIFDDQFSVERPDGSNFTLKIRSTKLEDSAMYFCASGEAETALSYEQYFGPGTRLTVT.

In its sample, this clonotype was seen a few times. This chain joins TRBV20-1 and TRBJ1-1; weak D call: TRBD1 (5 bases). The CDR3 covers 13 residues. CDR1 and CDR2 from the germline V gene are DFQATT and SNEGSKA (reference sequence). Trimming took off 5 bases at V and 7 bases at J, with 17 bases between the two ends. As DNA, the CDR3 is TGCAGTGCTCCTCCGGGACCGGGGGGTGAAGCTTTCTTT. Translated: CSAPPGPGGEAFF.

At least ten counts were recorded for this clonotype. This chain joins TRBV2 and TRBJ2-1; weak D call: TRBD2 (5 bases). This CDR3 contains 16 residues. The germline V and J ends were trimmed by 3 bases and 4 bases, with 16 bases remaining between them. Looked up from germline, CDR1 is SNHLY and CDR2 is FYNNEI. The CDR3 sequence is CASSDFRTGNYNEQFF. DNA of the CDR3: TGTGCCAGCAGTGATTTCCGGACCGGGAATTACAATGAGCAGTTCTTC. The full variable domain, with the rest looked up from reference TRBV2 and TRBJ2-1, is EPEVTQTPSHQVTQMGQEVILRCVPISNHLYFYWYRQILGQKVEFLVSFYNNEISEKSEIFDDQFSVERPDGSNFTLKIRSTKLEDSAMYFCASSDFRTGNYNEQFFGPGTRLTVL.

This clonotype was counted only a few times. The J gene is TRBJ1-1, the V gene TRBV5-6, with D uncertain. The germline V gene encodes CDR1 SGHDT and CDR2 YYEEEE. There are 14 residues in the CDR3. Trimming took 3 bases from V and 3 from J, leaving 12 bases between them. The chain's CDR3 is CASSWGRTDTEAFF. CDR3 nucleotide sequence: TGTGCCAGCAGCTGGGGTAGAACGGACACTGAAGCTTTCTTT.